This T cell receptor beta chain emerged from a study of T cell repertoires in aging, cancer and after chemotherapy. General observations from the study: Loss of evenness, beyond lost richness, contributed to age-related TCR diversity decline in cancer patients.

Multiplex touch-down PCR with TRB-A/B primers amplified rearranged V-D-J TRB sequences. Each CDR3 protein is one row after TCRdb ran MiXCR on the multiplex PCR reads. This table holds about 7,900 distinct CDR3 sequences, about two fifths found once. This clonotype was recorded a few times. Its target is unknown. One junction end does not reproduce the germline sequence, and a read error may be involved. Amplification of TCR beta used genomic DNA extracted from peripheral blood. The CDR3 totals 14 residues. The V call is TRBV12-3 or TRBV12-4, the J call TRBJ1-2; the match to TRBD1 covers 7 bases. Material for sequencing was blood. The origin of this receptor is a human donor with a solid tumor. The CDR3 sequence: CASRLGGENYGYTF. The CDR3 nucleotides are TGTGCCAGCAGGTTAGGGGGCGAAAACTATGGCTACACCTTC.